The entry below describes one TCR beta chain. The antigen remains unidentified. Assay: immunoSEQ multiplex PCR; the TCRdb copy retains only in-frame clones and omits some. The sample lists hundreds of thousands of clones; roughly nine tenths were seen once. The source of the sample is a study of shared clonotypes between healthy human individuals. Study conclusions and caveats: The study sampled only blood, and tissue repertoires likely differ.

Naive CD8 cells lacked CD45RO, underwent positive selection for CCR7 and left out terminally differentiated effector memory CD45RA+ cells. Donors were healthy HIV-negative adults without recent acute infections or vaccinations. Germline V gene sequence: CDR1 PRHDT, CDR2 FYEKMQ (reference sequence). The CDR3 consists of 17 residues. The V gene lost 5 bases and the J gene lost 2 bases, with 19 bases spanning the gap. The sample taken for sequencing was naive CD8+ T cells sorted from blood. The TCR was taken from a man in his thirties or forties in good health. The chain combines TRBV13 with TRBJ2-1; D gene ambiguous. The CDR3 nucleotides read TGTGCCAGCAGCACCCACCTCGTCGGTCTAGCCTACAATGAGCAGTTCTTC. This codes for CASSTHLVGLAYNEQFF.